This T cell receptor beta chain was sequenced in a study of post-analysis software for immune sequencing data. Unique molecular identifiers had been added to the TCR beta cDNA libraries. From the PCR reads, TCRdb called clonotypes with MiXCR, one entry per CDR3 protein. The sample has roughly 580,000 distinct CDR3 sequences; around 40% are singletons. This clonotype was counted only a few times. Its antigen is as yet unknown. CDR3 size: 9 residues. Germline-derived CDR1 and CDR2 are SQVTM and ANQGSEA. Notes on the study in general: Among a few TRBV segments more frequent in patients than controls were TRBV5-6, TRBV5-1 and TRBV20-1. Diversity measured as normalized Chao1 was significantly lower in multiple sclerosis patients than in controls. By F measure, samples from a shared preparation batch strongly co-clustered.

The chain couples TRBV29-1 to TRBJ2-7; D not certain. The J call may be mistaken, given a closer DNA end match to TRBJ2-5. This receptor was taken from a girl aged 10 to 17 with multiple sclerosis. The sequenced sample was blood. CDR3 bases: TGCAGCGTTGAAGGGACCCAGTACTTC. Amino acids: CSVEGTQYF.